These T cell receptor beta chains were read from a single sample in a study of T cell repertoires in cytomegalovirus infection. TCRdb re-analysed the reads in MiXCR, keeping a single row per CDR3 protein. The table shows about 600,000 distinct CDR3 sequences, with approximately 24% occurring only once. Sequences were obtained from CD8+ T cells from PBMCs. The receptors derive from a human donor in good health (CMV status not recorded). Some clones in this sample may be carry-over from other donors' samples. CDR3s include the opening cysteine and the closing phenylalanine or tryptophan. D genes are given only for firm matches. A row's size may be missing; if present it is once, few, many or a size class.

V,J,D,size,DNA,CDR3
TRBV12-3/TRBV12-4,TRBJ1-2,-,-,TGTGCCAGCAACGGATTCTATGGCTACACCTTC,CASNGFYGYTF
TRBV12-3/TRBV12-4,TRBJ1-2,TRBD1,many,TGTGCCAGCAGTTTCAGGACAGGGGACGGCTACACCTTC,CASSFRTGDGYTF
TRBV2,TRBJ2-5,-,few,TGTGCCAGCAAGGAAACCCGACAAGAGACCCAGTACTTC,CASKETRQETQYF
TRBV20-1,TRBJ1-5,-,few,TGCAGTGCCACCGGGACGGGGGTTTATAGCAATCAGCCCCAGCATTTT,CSATGTGVYSNQPQHF
TRBV28,TRBJ1-2,TRBD1,few,TGTGCCAGCAGTTTTGGTTTCGGACAGGGGGGTGGCTACACCTTC,CASSFGFGQGGGYTF
TRBV7-2,TRBJ2-7,-,many,TGTGCCAGCAGCCCTGACACCTCCTACGAGCAGTACTTC,CASSPDTSYEQYF
TRBV10-2,TRBJ2-2,TRBD2,-,TGCGCCAGCAGTGGACTTAGCGGGGTGAACACCGGGGAGCTGTTTTTT,CASSGLSGVNTGELFF
TRBV6-5,TRBJ1-5,-,-,TGTGCCAGCAGTTACTCGGGGGGGATCGGTCAGCCCCAGCATTTT,CASSYSGGIGQPQHF
TRBV20-1,TRBJ2-1,-,many,TGCAGTGCTAGATCCACAGCCTACAATGAGCAGTTCTTC,CSARSTAYNEQFF
TRBV28,TRBJ2-7,-,-,TGTACCAGCAGTTTTGGGGGGCAAGAGCAGTACTTC,CTSSFGGQEQYF
TRBV10-3,TRBJ1-1,-,-,TGTGCCATCAGAGATGGGGGTTACACTGAAGCTTTCTTT,CAIRDGGYTEAFF
TRBV27,TRBJ1-1,-,-,TGTGCCAGCAGTTTATACGGCAGGAACACTGAAGCTTTCTTT,CASSLYGRNTEAFF
TRBV7-6,TRBJ2-2,TRBD1,many,TGTGCCAGCAGCACGGGACAGGGCATAACCGGGGAGCTGTTTTTT,CASSTGQGITGELFF
TRBV9,TRBJ2-1,TRBD2,-,TGTGCCAGCAGCGTAGTAAGCGGGGGATCTCACAATGAGCAGTTCTTC,CASSVVSGGSHNEQFF
TRBV7-6,TRBJ2-7,-,many,TGTGCCAGCAGCCAAAAGATAGCCCGGGACGGAAGCTACGAGCAGTACTTC,CASSQKIARDGSYEQYF
TRBV12-3/TRBV12-4,TRBJ1-1,-,few,TGTGCCAGCAGTTCCCTTCGGGTGAACACTGAAGCTTTCTTT,CASSSLRVNTEAFF
TRBV6-6,TRBJ1-1,-,-,TGTGCCAGCAGCTCCGCCTACACTGAAGCTTTCTTT,CASSSAYTEAFF
TRBV2,TRBJ1-5,-,many,TGTGCCAGCAGTGAGCGAAGGGGAAGCAATCAGCCCCAGCATTTT,CASSERRGSNQPQHF
TRBV10-3,TRBJ2-7,-,-,TGTGCCATCAGTGAGTCGACAGGTCTAAGCTCCTACGAGCAGTACTTC,CAISESTGLSSYEQYF
TRBV7-6,TRBJ2-2,TRBD2,many,TGTGCCAGCAGCTTAGGAGGCCTTGGACTAGCGAACACCGGGGAGCTGTTTTTT,CASSLGGLGLANTGELFF